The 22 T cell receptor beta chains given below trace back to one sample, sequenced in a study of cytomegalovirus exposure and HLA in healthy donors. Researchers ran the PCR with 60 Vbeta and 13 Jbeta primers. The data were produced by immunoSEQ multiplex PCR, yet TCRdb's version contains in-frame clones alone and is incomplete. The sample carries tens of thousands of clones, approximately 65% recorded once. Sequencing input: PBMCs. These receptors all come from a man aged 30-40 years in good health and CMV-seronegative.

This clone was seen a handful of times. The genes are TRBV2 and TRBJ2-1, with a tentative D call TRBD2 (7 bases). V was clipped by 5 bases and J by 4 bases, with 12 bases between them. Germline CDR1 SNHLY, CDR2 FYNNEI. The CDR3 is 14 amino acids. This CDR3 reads CASSYRGAYNEQFF. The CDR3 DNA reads TGTGCCAGCAGTTATCGGGGGGCTTACAATGAGCAGTTCTTC.

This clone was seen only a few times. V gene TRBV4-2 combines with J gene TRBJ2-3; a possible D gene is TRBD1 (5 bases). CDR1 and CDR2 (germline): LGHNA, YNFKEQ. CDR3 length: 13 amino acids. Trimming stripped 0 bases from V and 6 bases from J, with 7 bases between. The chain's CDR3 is CASSQDGADTQYF. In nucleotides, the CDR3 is TGTGCCAGCAGCCAAGATGGGGCCGATACGCAGTATTTT.

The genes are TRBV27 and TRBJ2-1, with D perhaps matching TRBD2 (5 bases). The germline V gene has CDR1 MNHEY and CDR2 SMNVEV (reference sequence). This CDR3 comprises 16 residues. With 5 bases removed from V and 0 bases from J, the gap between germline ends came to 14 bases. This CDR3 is CASSGGLMSSYNEQFF. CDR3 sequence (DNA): TGTGCCAGCAGTGGCGGACTGATGAGCTCCTACAATGAGCAGTTCTTC.

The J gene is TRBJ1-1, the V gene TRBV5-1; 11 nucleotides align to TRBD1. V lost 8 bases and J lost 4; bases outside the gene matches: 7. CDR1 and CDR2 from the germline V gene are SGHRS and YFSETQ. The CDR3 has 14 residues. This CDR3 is CASGTGGDGTEAFF. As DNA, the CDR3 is TGCGCCAGTGGGACAGGGGGGGATGGCACTGAAGCTTTCTTT.

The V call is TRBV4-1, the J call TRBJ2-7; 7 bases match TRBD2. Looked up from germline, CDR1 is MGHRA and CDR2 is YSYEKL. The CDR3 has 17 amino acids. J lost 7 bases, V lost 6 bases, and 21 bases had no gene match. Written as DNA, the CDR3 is TGCGCCAGCAGACCGATGAAGGGTAAGCGGGACCCTAGGGAGCAGTACTTC. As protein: CASRPMKGKRDPREQYF.

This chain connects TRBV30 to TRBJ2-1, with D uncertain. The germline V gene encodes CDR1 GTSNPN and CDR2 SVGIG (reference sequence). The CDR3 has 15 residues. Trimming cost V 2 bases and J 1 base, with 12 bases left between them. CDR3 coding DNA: TGTGCCTGGAGTCGTGAAGAGCCATCCTACAATGAGCAGTTCTTC. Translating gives CAWSREEPSYNEQFF. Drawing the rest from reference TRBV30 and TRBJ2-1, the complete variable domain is SQTIHQWPATLVQPVGSPLSLECTVEGTSNPNLYWYRQAAGRGLQLLFYSVGIGQISSEVPQNLSASRPQDRQFILSSKKLLLSDSGFYLCAWSREEPSYNEQFFGPGTRLTVL.

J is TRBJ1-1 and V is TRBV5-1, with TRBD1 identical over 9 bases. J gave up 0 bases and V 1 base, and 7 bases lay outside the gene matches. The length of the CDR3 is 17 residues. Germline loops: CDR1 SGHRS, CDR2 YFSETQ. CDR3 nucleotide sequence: TGCGCCAGCAGCTTGTCCGGGACAGGGAGGCTGAACACTGAAGCTTTCTTT. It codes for CASSLSGTGRLNTEAFF.

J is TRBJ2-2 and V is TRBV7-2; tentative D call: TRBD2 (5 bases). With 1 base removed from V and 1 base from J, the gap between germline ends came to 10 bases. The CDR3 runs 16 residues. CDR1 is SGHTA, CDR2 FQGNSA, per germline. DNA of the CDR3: TGTGCCAGCAGCTTAGGATCCGCGGGGAACACCGGGGAGCTGTTTTTT. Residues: CASSLGSAGNTGELFF. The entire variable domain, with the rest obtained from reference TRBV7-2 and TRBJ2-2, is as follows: GAGVSQSPSNKVTEKGKDVELRCDPISGHTALYWYRQSLGQGLEFLIYFQGNSAPDKSGLPSDRFSAERTGGSVSTLTIQRTQQEDSAVYLCASSLGSAGNTGELFFGEGSRLTVL.

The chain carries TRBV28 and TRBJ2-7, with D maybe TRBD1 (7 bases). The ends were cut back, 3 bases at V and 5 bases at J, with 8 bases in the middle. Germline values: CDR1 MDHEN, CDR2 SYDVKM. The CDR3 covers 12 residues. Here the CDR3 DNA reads TGTGCCAGCAGTTTCAGGGGGGACGAGCAGTACTTC. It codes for CASSFRGDEQYF.

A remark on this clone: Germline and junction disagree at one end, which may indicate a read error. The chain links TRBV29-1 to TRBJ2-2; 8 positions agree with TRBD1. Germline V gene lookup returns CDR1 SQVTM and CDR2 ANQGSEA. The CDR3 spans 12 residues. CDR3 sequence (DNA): TGTCTGGGACAGGCGAACACCGGGGAGCTGTTTTTT. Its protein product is CLGQANTGELFF.

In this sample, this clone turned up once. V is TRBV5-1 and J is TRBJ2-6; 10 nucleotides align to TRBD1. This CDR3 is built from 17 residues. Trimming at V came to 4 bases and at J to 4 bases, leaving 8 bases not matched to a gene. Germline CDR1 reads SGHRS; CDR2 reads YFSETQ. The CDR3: CASSHPTGGPGANVLTF. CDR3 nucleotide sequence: TGCGCCAGCAGCCACCCGACAGGGGGCCCCGGGGCCAACGTCCTGACTTTC.

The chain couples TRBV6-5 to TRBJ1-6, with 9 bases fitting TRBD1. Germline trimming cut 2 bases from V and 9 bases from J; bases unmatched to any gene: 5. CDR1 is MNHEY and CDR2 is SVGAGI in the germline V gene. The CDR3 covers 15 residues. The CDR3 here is CASSYTGQGVSPLHF. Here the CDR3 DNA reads TGTGCCAGCAGTTACACGGGACAGGGAGTTTCACCCCTCCACTTT.

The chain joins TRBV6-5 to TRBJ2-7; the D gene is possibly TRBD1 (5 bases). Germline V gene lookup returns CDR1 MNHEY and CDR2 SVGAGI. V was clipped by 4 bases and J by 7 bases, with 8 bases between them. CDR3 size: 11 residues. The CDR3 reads CASSWGREQYF. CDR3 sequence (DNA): TGTGCCAGCAGTTGGGGCCGGGAGCAGTACTTC.

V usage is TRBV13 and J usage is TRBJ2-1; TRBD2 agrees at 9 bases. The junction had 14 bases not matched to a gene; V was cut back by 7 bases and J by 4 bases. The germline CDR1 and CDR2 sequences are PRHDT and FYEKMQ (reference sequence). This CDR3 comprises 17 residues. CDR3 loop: CASIEASGTHRYNEQFF. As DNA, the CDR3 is TGTGCCAGCATCGAGGCTAGCGGGACACACCGATACAATGAGCAGTTCTTC.

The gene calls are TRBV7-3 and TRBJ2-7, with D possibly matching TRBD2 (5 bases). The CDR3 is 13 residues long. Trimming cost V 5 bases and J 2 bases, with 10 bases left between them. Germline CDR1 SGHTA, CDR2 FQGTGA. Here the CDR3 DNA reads TGTGCCAGCAGCCCGGGGATTACCTACGAGCAGTACTTC. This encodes CASSPGITYEQYF.

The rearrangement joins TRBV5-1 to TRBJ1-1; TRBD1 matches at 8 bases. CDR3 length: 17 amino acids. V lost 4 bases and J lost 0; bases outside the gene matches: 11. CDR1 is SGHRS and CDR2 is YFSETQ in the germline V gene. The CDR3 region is CASSNRDRMIMNTEAFF. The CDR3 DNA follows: TGCGCCAGCAGCAACCGGGACAGGATGATTATGAACACTGAAGCTTTCTTT. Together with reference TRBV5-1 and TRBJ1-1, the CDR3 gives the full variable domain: KAGVTQTPRYLIKTRGQQVTLSCSPISGHRSVSWYQQTPGQGLQFLFEYFSETQRNKGNFPGRFSGRQFSNSRSEMNVSTLELGDSALYLCASSNRDRMIMNTEAFFGQGTRLTVV.

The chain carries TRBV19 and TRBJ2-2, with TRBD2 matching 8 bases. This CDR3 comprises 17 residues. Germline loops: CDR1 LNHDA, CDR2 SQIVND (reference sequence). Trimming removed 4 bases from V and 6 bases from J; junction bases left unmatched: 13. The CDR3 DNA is TGTGCCAGTAGTAGGGTCAGCGGGGGATTGGGGGCCGGGGAGCTGTTTTTT. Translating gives CASSRVSGGLGAGELFF.

CDR3 sequence reads: CASSSQGGKLFF. CDR3 bases: TGTGCCAGTAGCTCACAGGGGGGAAAACTGTTTTTT. V gene TRBV19 combines with J gene TRBJ1-4; 8 bases are a match to TRBD1. From germline, CDR1 is LNHDA and CDR2 SQIVND (reference sequence). The CDR3 has 12 residues. J lost 10 bases, V lost 6 bases, and 4 bases had no gene match.

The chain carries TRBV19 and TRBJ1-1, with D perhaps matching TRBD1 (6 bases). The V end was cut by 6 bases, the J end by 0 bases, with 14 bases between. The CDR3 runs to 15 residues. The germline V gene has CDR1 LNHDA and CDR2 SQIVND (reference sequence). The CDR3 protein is CASSLGQFLNTEAFF. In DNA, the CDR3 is TGTGCCAGTAGCCTAGGACAGTTCTTGAACACTGAAGCTTTCTTT.

CDR3 amino acids: CAISSSGINDNEQFF. CDR3 coding DNA: TGTGCCATCAGCTCAAGCGGGATTAACGACAATGAGCAGTTCTTC. The chain carries TRBV10-3 and TRBJ2-1; TRBD2 agrees at 7 bases. Per germline, CDR1 ENHRY and CDR2 SYGVKD. Unmatched junction bases numbered 10, after V lost 6 bases and J lost 5 bases. The CDR3 totals 15 residues.

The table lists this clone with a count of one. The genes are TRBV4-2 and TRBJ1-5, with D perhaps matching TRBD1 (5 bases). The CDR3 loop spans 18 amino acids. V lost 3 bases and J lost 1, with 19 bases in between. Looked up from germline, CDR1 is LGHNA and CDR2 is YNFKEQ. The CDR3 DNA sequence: TGTGCCAGCAGCCATCTTGGGACGGGGGGGGAGAGCAATCAGCCCCAGCATTTT. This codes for CASSHLGTGGESNQPQHF.

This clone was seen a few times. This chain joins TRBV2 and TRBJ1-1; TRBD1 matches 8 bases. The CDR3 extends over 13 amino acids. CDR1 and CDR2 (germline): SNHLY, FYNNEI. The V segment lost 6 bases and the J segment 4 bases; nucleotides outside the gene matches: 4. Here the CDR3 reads CASRYTGGTEAFF. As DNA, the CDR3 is TGTGCCAGCAGATATACAGGGGGCACTGAAGCTTTCTTT.